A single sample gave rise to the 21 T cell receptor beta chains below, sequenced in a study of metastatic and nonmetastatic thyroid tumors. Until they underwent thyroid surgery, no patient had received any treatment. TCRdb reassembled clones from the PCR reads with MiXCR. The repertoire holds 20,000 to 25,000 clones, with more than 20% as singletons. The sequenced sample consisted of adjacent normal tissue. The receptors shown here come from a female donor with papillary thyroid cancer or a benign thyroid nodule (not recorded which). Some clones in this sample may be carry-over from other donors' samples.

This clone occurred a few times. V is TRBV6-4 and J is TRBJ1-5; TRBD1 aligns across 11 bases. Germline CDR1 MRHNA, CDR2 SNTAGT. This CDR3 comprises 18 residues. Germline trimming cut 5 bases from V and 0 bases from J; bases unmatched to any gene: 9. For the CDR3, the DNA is TGTGCCAGCAGTTACCGGGGACAGGGGGTCTATAGCAATCAGCCCCAGCATTTT. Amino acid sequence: CASSYRGQGVYSNQPQHF.

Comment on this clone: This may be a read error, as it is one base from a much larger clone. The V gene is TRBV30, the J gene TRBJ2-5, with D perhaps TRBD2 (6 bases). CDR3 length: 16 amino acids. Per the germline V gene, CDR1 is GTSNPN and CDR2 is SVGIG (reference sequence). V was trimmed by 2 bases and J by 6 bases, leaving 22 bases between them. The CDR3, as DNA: TGTGCCTGGAGTCCCCCTTGGGTGGAGGGAGGACAGACCCAGTACTTC. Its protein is CAWSPPWVEGGQTQYF. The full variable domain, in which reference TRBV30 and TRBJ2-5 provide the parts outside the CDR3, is SQTIHQWPATLVQPVGSPLSLECTVEGTSNPNLYWYRQAAGRGLQLLFYSVGIGQISSEVPQNLSASRPQDRQFILSSKKLLLSDSGFYLCAWSPPWVEGGQTQYFGPGTRLLVL.

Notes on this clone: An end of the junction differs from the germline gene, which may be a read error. In DNA, the CDR3 is TGCGCCAGCAGTAATACGTTCTTCTCCGACAATGAGCAGTTCTTC. Translating gives CASSNTFFSDNEQFF. This chain joins TRBV10-1 and TRBJ2-1, with unresolved D. The CDR3 loop spans 15 amino acids. Germline V CDR1 and CDR2: WNHNN, SYGVQD (reference sequence).

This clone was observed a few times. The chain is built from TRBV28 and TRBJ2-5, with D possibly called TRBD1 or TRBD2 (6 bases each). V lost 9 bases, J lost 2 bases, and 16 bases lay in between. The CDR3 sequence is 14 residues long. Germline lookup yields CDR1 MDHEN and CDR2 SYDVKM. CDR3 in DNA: TGTGCCAGTCGTCTGGAGGGGGGTCAAGAGACCCAGTACTTC. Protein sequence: CASRLEGGQETQYF.

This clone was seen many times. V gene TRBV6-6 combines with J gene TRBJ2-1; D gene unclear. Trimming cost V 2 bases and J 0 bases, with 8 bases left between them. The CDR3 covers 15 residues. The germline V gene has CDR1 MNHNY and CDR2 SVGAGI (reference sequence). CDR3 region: CASSYESPSYNEQFF. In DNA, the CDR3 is TGTGCCAGCAGTTACGAGTCTCCCTCCTACAATGAGCAGTTCTTC.

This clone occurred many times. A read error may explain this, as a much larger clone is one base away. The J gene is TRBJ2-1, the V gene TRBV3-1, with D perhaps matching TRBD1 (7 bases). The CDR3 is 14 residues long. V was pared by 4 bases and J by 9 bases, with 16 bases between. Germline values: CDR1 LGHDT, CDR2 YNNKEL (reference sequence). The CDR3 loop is CASSRVGRGAEQFF. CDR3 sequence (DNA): TGTGCCAGCAGCCGAGTGGGCAGGGGGGCTGAGCAGTTCTTC.

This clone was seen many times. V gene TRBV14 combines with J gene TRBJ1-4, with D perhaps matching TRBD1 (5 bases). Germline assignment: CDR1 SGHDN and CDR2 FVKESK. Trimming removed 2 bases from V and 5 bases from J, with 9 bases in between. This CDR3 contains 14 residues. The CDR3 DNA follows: TGTGCCAGCAGCCAATACAGGAACAATGAAAAACTGTTTTTT. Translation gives CASSQYRNNEKLFF.

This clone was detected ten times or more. The CDR3 region is CSARGTGKEPQHF. The CDR3, as DNA: TGCAGTGCTAGGGGGACAGGGAAGGAACCCCAGCATTTT. This sequence joins TRBV20-1 and TRBJ1-5; the match to TRBD1 covers 9 bases. The V segment lost 3 bases and the J segment 10 bases; nucleotides outside the gene matches: 7. This CDR3 comprises 13 residues. CDR1 and CDR2 (germline): DFQATT, SNEGSKA (reference sequence).

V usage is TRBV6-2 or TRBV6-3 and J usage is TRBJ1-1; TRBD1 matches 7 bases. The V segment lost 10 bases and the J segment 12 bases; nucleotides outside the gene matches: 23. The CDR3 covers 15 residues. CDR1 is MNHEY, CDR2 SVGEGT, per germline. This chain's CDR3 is CAIRAQGPPLSLSFF. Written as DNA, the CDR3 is TGTGCCATCAGGGCACAGGGGCCCCCTTTAAGTTTGTCTTTCTTT.

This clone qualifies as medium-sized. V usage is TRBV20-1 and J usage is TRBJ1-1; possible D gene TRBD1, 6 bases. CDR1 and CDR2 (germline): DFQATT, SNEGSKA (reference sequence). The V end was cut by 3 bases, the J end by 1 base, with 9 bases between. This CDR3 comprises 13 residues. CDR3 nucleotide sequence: TGCAGTGCTAGGCCGGGACAGAACACTGAAGCTTTCTTT. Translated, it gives CSARPGQNTEAFF.

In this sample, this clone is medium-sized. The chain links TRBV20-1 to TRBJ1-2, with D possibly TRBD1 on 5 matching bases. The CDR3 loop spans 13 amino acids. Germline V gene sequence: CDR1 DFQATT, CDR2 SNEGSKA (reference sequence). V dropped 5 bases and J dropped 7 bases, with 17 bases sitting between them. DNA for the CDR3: TGCAGTGCTGGAACATCAGGGATGGGTGGCTACACCTTC. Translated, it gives CSAGTSGMGGYTF.

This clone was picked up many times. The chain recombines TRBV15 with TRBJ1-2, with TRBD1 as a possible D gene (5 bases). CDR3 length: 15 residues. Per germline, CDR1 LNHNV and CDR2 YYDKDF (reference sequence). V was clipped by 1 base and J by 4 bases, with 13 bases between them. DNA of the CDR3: TGTGCCACCAGCAGAGCGTCCGAGGGGAGCTATGGCTACACCTTC. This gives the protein CATSRASEGSYGYTF.

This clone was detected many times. CDR3 amino acids: CSARTSGSAYEQYF. CDR3 nucleotide sequence: TGCAGTGCTAGGACTAGCGGGAGTGCCTACGAGCAGTACTTC. The chain recombines TRBV20-1 with TRBJ2-7; 12 bases are shared with TRBD2. The CDR3 is 14 residues long. Germline V gene sequence: CDR1 DFQATT, CDR2 SNEGSKA (reference sequence). V lost 3 bases, J lost 2 bases, and 2 bases stayed unmatched.

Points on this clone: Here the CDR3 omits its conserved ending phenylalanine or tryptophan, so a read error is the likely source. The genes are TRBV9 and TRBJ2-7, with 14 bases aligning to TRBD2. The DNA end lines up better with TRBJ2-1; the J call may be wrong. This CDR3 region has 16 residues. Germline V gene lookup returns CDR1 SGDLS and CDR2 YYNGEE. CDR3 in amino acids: CASSAGTSGSGYEQFY. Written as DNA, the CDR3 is TGTGCCAGCAGCGCCGGGACTAGCGGGAGTGGGTACGAGCAGTTCTAC.

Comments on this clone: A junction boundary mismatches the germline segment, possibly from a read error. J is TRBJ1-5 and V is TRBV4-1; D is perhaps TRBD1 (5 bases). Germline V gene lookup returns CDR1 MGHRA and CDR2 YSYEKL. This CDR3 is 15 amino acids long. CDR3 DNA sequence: TGCGCGAGCATCCAACCGGACACGGACTATCAGCCCCAGCATTTT. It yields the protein CASIQPDTDYQPQHF.

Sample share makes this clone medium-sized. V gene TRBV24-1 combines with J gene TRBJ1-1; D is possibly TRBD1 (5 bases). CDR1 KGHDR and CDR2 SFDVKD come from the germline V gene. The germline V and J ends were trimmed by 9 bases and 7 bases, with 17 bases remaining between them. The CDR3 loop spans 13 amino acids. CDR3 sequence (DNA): TGTGCCACCGGGCCCAATGGGGGGGGTGAAGCTTTCTTT. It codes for CATGPNGGGEAFF.

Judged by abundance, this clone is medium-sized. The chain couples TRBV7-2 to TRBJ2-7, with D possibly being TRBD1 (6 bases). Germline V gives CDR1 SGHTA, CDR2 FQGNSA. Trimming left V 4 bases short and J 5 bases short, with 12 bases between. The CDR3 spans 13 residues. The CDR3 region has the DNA TGTGCCAGCAGCTCGTTAGACAGGAACGAGCAGTACTTC. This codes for CASSSLDRNEQYF.

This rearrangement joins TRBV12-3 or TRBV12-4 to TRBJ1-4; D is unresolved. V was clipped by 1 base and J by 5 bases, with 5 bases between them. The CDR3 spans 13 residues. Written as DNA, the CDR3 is TGTGCCAGCAGTTTAGGGTTAAATGAAAAACTGTTTTTT. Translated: CASSLGLNEKLFF.

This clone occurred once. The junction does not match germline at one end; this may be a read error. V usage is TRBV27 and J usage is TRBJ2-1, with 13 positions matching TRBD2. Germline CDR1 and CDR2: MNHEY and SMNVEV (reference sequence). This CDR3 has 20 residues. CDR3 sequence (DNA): TGTGCCAGCAGTTTTATTGGGGGGACTAGCGGGATTCCAGGTGGACATGAGAAGTTCTTC. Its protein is CASSFIGGTSGIPGGHEKFF.

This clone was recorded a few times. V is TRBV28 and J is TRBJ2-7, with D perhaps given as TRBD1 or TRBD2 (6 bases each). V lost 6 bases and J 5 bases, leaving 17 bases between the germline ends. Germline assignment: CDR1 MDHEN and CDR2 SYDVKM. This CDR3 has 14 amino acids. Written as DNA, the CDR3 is TGTGCCAGCAGCACTCCTTCCGGGGGCAACGAGCAGTACTTC. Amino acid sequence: CASSTPSGGNEQYF.

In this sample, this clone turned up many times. The CDR3 region is CASSLQDGAEAFF. CDR3 nucleotide sequence: TGTGCCAGCAGCTTACAGGACGGCGCTGAAGCTTTCTTT. The gene calls are TRBV5-4 and TRBJ1-1; weak D call: TRBD1 (5 bases). Germline-derived CDR1 and CDR2 are SGHNT and YYREEE (reference sequence). With 2 bases removed from V and 6 bases from J, the gap between germline ends came to 11 bases. The CDR3 contains 13 residues.